This TCR beta chain originates from a study of blood T cells in healthy people across ages (dated by TCRdb to the mid-2010s). For context, the study as a whole: Template switching captured roughly one uniquely barcoded TCR beta cDNA molecule per two T cells in model experiments. Using deep sequencing normalized with unique cDNA molecular identifiers, the study measured how TCR beta repertoire diversity changes with age. The donors were split into four age groups: young (average around 15 years), middle-aged (roughly 40), aged (approximately 60) and long-lived (over 80). Using the same blood draw, the study looked at two additional independent replicas of 1 million unique cDNA reads for two donors, one aged 18 to 30 and the other aged 80 or older. General findings and caveats noted by the study authors: Conclusive comparison of naive and antigen-experienced compartments was prevented by the profiling of bulk unsorted PBMCs. Compared with the aged group, the long-lived group had more naive CD4+ T cells, fewer expanded clones and increased TCR diversity, a pattern suggesting age selection. Estimates of total diversity based on one million sequenced T cells were considered lower bounds and underestimates. The CMV infection status of donors was not known, potentially confounding age-related changes in expanded clonotypes. Observed TCR beta diversity correlated strongly with the percentage of naive T cells measured by flow cytometry. Observed TCR beta diversity per million T cells fell roughly linearly with age, and a significant reduction was already apparent by age about 36.

The approximately 40 donors, aged 6 to 90 years, were systemically healthy Caucasian individuals from Russia. Roughly 9 milliliters of peripheral blood were drawn from each donor into EDTA-treated Vacutainer tubes. Ficoll-Paque density-gradient centrifugation was used to isolate PBMCs, with at least 7 million per sample. Trizol reagent was used to extract total RNA from PBMCs, with at least 6 micrograms per sample. The percentages of naive CD45RAhigh/CD27high T cells were determined by flow cytometry on a PBMC aliquot from every donor. The CDR3 goes from the cysteine to the phenylalanine over 16 residues. Kept here is only the CDR3 DNA, which spans 48 bases and is read in frame from base 1. The germline V gene specifies SGDLS as CDR1 and YYNGEE as CDR2. V and J lose 4 bases and 0 bases, and a span of 14 bases separates them. Receptors were amplified or captured by 5' RACE. For sequencing, an Illumina HiSeq 2500 was employed. A second PCR of 7 to 11 cycles was performed with a sample-barcoded 5' primer and a J-beta primer mix. A unique molecular identifier was introduced onto each TCR beta cDNA molecule by a template-switch 5' adaptor carrying 12 random nucleotides. Each sample yielded at least 3 million CDR3-containing paired-end reads. The Mint cDNA synthesis kit, primed by a TRBC-specific oligonucleotide, was used to synthesize first-strand cDNA from all RNA. All cDNA was treated with uracil-DNA glycosylase and then went through a first 18-cycle PCR with the universal primers M1SS and BC2_uni_R. Concerning the study's data processing: For normalization, 1 million high-quality reads were randomly selected from each sample, with every read carrying a distinct molecular identifier. Reads sharing molecular identifiers were discarded rather than binned into consensus sequences. CDR3 identification, clonotype clustering and error correction used MiTCR with a Q25 quality threshold and the strictest error-elimination algorithm. A nonparametric unseen species model with Euler transformation was used to estimate lower-bound total TCR beta diversity. The raw public data were reprocessed by TCRdb itself: fastp quality trimming at Q25, MiXCR clonotype calling, in-frame beta chains only. Records with the same CDR3 protein are collapsed into one entry carrying the most frequent genes and DNA. TCRdb's processing, not the study's, gives the V and J calls here. In all, the sample holds over 500,000 distinct CDR3 sequences, and about 27% of those were seen once. The ten biggest clones cover under 4.5% of the sample.

Comments on this clonotype: Its specific antigen is unknown. Per-base qualities were not stored, and no clone one base away is much larger.

These data were also reused for a study on T cells of mothers and their children. The second study's paper adds: The donors were nine systemically healthy Caucasian individuals, made up of three mothers and their six children. cDNA synthesis consumed the entire amount of extracted RNA, loaded at approximately 1.6 ug RNA in each 15 ul reaction. In the second PCR, the M1S primer added sample barcodes and 2-4 random nucleotides. Over 10 million TCR beta CDR3 reads came from each mother, compared with around 3 million reads from each child. Thymic selection shapes the output of TCR recombination in a similar way in related and unrelated pairs, and inherited differences have a minor effect. Normalized repertoire overlap was always found to be slightly, but never significantly, higher in related mother-child pairs than in unrelated mother-child pairs. With a sensitivity of approximately 92 clones per million clonotypes, no persistent microchimeric T cell clones were detected. To look for features that set related mother-child pairs apart from unrelated individuals, the researchers ran deep NGS to compare the TCR beta repertoires of mothers and children. Mothers averaged approximately 40 +/- 4 years of age and children averaged around 10 +/- 4 years. After adapters were ligated using NEBNext reagents, the libraries underwent 100+100 nt paired-end sequencing on an Illumina HiSeq 2000. To prevent cross-contamination, the mother and child libraries were prepared a month apart and were sequenced in separate runs. Between about 500,000 and 2,100,000 distinct TCR beta clonotypes were identified per donor. Naive TCR beta clonotypes were estimated from low-frequency clonotypes matched to each donor's FACS-determined naive share, without sorting.

This TCR derives from a boy younger than 10 in good health. The chain links TRBV9 with TRBJ2-1, and TRBD1 may be the D gene, going by 6 matching bases. The sample consisted of blood. CDR3 loop: CASSPGQTSSYNEQFF. The sequenced DNA: TGTGCCAGCAGCCCCGGACAGACCAGCTCCTACAATGAGCAGTTCTTC.